This entry describes one T cell receptor (beta chain). Sequencing used immunoSEQ multiplex PCR; TCRdb keeps in-frame clones, though not all of them. This sample has about 62,000 clones; roughly nine tenths occur once, and the top ten carry around 4.9%. This specimen comes from a study of technical replicates of blood from four donors. The CDR3 consists of 14 residues. The V gene end was trimmed by 0 bases and the J gene end by 9 bases; junction bases not matched to a gene: 6. Germline CDR1 and CDR2: SGDLS and YYNGEE. This TCR came from a human donor in good health. Some clones in this sample may be carry-over from other donors' samples. The gene calls are TRBV9 and TRBJ1-3; the match to TRBD1 covers 7 bases. The sequenced material came from PBMCs. CDR3 in amino acids: CASSVGQGYSTIYF. CDR3 coding DNA: TGTGCCAGCAGCGTAGGACAGGGCTATAGCACCATATATTTT.